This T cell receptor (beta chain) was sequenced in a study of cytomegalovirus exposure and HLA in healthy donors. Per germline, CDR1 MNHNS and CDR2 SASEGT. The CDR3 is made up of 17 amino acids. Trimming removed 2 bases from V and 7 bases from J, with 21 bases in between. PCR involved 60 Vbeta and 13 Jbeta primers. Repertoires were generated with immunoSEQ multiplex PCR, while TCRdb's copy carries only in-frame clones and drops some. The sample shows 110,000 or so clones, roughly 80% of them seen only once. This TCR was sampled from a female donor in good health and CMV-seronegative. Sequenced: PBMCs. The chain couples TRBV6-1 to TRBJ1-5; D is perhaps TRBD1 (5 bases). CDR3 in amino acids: CASSESGARGWVQPQHF. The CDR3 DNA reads TGTGCCAGCAGTGAATCTGGCGCACGGGGGTGGGTCCAGCCCCAGCATTTT.